This TCR beta chain was sequenced for a study of blood T cell repertoires in COVID-19. Study in general: Some COVID-19 samples were acute and others convalescent; all came from the United States, Italy and Spain.

This CDR3 spans 15 amino acids. Per germline, CDR1 SGHRS and CDR2 YFSETQ. Germline trimming cut 4 bases from V and 2 bases from J; bases unmatched to any gene: 8. How the authors handled the data: Scientists estimated how many nucleated cells there were by amplifying reference gene primers. The method was immunoSEQ multiplex PCR; TCRdb's version includes in-frame clones alone and lacks a portion of them. That table supplies the V and J calls and clone size; D and trimming were determined from the DNA. The profile shows some 200,000 clones, around 83% of them singletons. The J gene is TRBJ2-5, the V gene TRBV5-1, with 7 bases that match TRBD2. Sequenced: peripheral blood. This clonotype was obtained from a woman in her 40s with acute or convalescent COVID-19. The CDR3 loop is CASSPGGTTQETQYF. The CDR3 DNA follows: TGCGCCAGCAGCCCTGGTGGGACTACACAAGAGACCCAGTACTTC.